A selection of T cell receptor beta chains follows, all from one sample in a study of spatial heterogeneity in lung cancer. TCRdb passed the 5' RACE reads through MiXCR, listing each CDR3 protein once. This table holds around 63,000 distinct CDR3 sequences, 8% to 9% found once. The source material was PBMCs, sampled at surgery. The source of these receptors is a female donor with early-stage non-small cell lung cancer. Each CDR3 is given with its conserved first and last residue. The D gene is left open where the match is weak. Part of the rows lack a size; the others show once, few, many or a class for expanded clones.

TRBJ1-4 TRBD1 many TRBV11-2 CASSLTGGRGTEKLFF TGTGCCAGCAGCTTAACAGGGGGCAGGGGGACTGAAAAACTGTTTTTT
TRBJ1-4 TRBD1 few TRBV5-1 CASSLDYRGANEKLFF TGCGCCAGCAGCTTGGATTACAGGGGCGCGAATGAAAAACTGTTTTTT
TRBJ2-3 TRBD2 many TRBV29-1 CSVQTSGGTDTQYF TGCAGCGTGCAGACTAGCGGGGGCACAGATACGCAGTATTTT
TRBJ2-2 TRBD2 few TRBV3-1 CASSQGAGGGTGELFF TGTGCCAGCAGCCAAGGAGCGGGAGGTGGGACCGGGGAGCTGTTTTTT
TRBJ1-1 - many TRBV7-9 CASTLGRRMDGTEAFF TGTGCCAGCACCTTAGGTAGGAGGATGGACGGCACTGAAGCTTTCTTT
TRBJ1-1 TRBD1 many TRBV2 CASSATGGYTNTEAFF TGTGCCAGCAGCGCGACAGGGGGCTATACCAACACTGAAGCTTTCTTT
TRBJ2-2 - many TRBV2 CAVHPAPNTGELFF TGTGCCGTCCACCCGGCCCCGAACACCGGGGAGCTGTTTTTT
TRBJ2-1 TRBD2 - TRBV20-1 CSPRRLAYIEQFF TGCAGTCCTAGACGACTAGCGTATATTGAGCAGTTCTTC
TRBJ2-1 - - TRBV6-1 CASSESRWEQFF TGTGCCAGCAGTGAAAGTAGGTGGGAGCAGTTCTTC
TRBJ2-5 TRBD2 many TRBV29-1 CSVGDIAGAGETQYF TGCAGCGTTGGGGATATAGCGGGAGCTGGGGAGACCCAGTACTTC
TRBJ1-5 - few TRBV20-1 CSAREVLSNQPQHF TGCAGTGCTAGAGAAGTTCTTAGCAATCAGCCCCAGCATTTT
TRBJ2-3 TRBD2 many TRBV5-1 CASRGLAGDTQYF TGCGCCAGCAGGGGACTAGCGGGAGATACGCAGTATTTT
TRBJ1-4 - many TRBV6-5 CASSYGRRGLGKLFF TGTGCCAGCAGTTACGGAAGAAGAGGACTCGGGAAACTGTTTTTT
TRBJ2-1 - - TRBV6-1 CASNRLGEQFF TGTGCCAGCAACCGACTCGGGGAGCAGTTCTTC
TRBJ1-2 TRBD1 few TRBV6-5 CASLNRGDYGYTF TGTGCCAGCCTTAACAGGGGGGACTATGGCTACACCTTC
TRBJ2-5 TRBD2 - TRBV20-1 CSARGSGSWETQYF TGCAGTGCGCGGGGTAGCGGGAGTTGGGAGACCCAGTACTTC
TRBJ2-2 - few TRBV3-1 CASSSRPRQVGELFF TGTGCCAGCAGCTCAAGACCCCGTCAGGTCGGGGAGCTGTTTTTT
TRBJ1-3 TRBD1 many TRBV18 CASSPGQTSYSGNTIYF TGTGCCAGCTCACCGGGACAGACCTCATACTCTGGAAACACCATATATTTT